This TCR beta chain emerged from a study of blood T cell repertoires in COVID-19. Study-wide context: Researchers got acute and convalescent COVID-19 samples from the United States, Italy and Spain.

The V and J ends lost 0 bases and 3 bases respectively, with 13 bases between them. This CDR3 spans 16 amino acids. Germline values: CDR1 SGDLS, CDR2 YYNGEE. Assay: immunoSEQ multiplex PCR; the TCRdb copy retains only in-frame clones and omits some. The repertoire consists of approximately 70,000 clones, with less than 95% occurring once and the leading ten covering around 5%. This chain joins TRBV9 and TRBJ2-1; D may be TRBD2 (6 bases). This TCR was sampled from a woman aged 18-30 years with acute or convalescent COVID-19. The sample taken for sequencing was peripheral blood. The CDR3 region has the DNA TGTGCCAGCAGCGTAGTCGGGGGAAGAGGCTACAATGAGCAGTTCTTC. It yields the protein CASSVVGGRGYNEQFF.